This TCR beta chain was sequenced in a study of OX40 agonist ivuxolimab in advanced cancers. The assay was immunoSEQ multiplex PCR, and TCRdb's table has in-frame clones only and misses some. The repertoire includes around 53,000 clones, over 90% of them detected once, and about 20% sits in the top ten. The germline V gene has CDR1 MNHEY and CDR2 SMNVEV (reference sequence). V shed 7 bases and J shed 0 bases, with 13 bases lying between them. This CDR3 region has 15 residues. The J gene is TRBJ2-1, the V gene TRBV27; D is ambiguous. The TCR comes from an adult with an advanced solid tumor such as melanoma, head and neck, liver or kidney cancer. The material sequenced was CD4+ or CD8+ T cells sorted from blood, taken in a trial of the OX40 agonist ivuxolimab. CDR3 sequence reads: CASTQGISSYNEQFF. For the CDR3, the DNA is TGTGCCAGCACCCAAGGCATAAGCTCCTACAATGAGCAGTTCTTC.